The 30 T cell receptor beta chains reported below all come from one sample, sequenced in a study of cytomegalovirus exposure and HLA in healthy donors. It was with 60 Vbeta and 13 Jbeta primers that the PCR ran. Assay: immunoSEQ multiplex PCR; the TCRdb copy retains only in-frame clones and omits some. Of nearly 80,000 clones in the sample, 79% are singletons; the top ten hold about 22%. Sequencing used PBMCs. Source of these receptors: a woman aged 40-49 years in good health and CMV-seropositive.

This sequence joins TRBV5-1 and TRBJ2-2; TRBD1 agrees at 9 bases. J lost 5 bases, V lost 3 bases, and 5 bases had no gene match. The CDR3 has 15 amino acids. Germline lookup yields CDR1 SGHRS and CDR2 YFSETQ. This CDR3 reads CASSYTGGETGELFF. The CDR3, as DNA: TGCGCCAGCAGCTATACAGGGGGCGAGACCGGGGAGCTGTTTTTT.

This clone was seen just once. This CDR3 reads CASSVTSGGADTQYF. In DNA form, the CDR3 reads TGCGCCAGCAGTGTAACTAGCGGGGGGGCAGATACGCAGTATTTT. This chain links TRBV10-2 with TRBJ2-3, with TRBD2 matching 13 bases. The V gene end was trimmed by 4 bases and the J gene end by 4 bases; junction bases not matched to a gene: 2. CDR1 is WSHSY, CDR2 SAAADI, per germline. The CDR3 spans 15 residues.

This clone was seen just once. The V gene is TRBV5-6, the J gene TRBJ2-7, with 10 positions matching TRBD2. Germline V gene data show CDR1 as SGHDT and CDR2 as YYEEEE. This CDR3 comprises 15 residues. The V and J ends lost 0 bases and 2 bases, in that order; junction bases with no gene match: 2. The CDR3 reads CASSLVLAGAYEQYF. For the CDR3, the DNA is TGTGCCAGCAGCTTGGTGCTAGCGGGAGCCTACGAGCAGTACTTC.

The chain employs TRBV14 and TRBJ1-2, with D possibly TRBD1 on 6 matching bases. The V end lost 0 bases, the J end lost 4 bases, and 18 bases lay between the germline ends. The CDR3 consists of 17 residues. The germline V gene has CDR1 SGHDN and CDR2 FVKESK. CDR3 coding DNA: TGTGCCAGCAGCCAAGAATCAGGGGTTTCGATTAGCTATGGCTACACCTTC. Translated: CASSQESGVSISYGYTF. Full variable domain (remainder filled in from reference TRBV14 and TRBJ1-2): EAGVTQFPSHSVIEKGQTVTLRCDPISGHDNLYWYRRVMGKEIKFLLHFVKESKQDESGMPNNRFLAERTGGTYSTLKVQPAELEDSGVYFCASSQESGVSISYGYTFGSGTRLTVV.

The chain employs TRBV6-1 and TRBJ2-5; TRBD1 might be the D (6 bases). From germline, CDR1 is MNHNS and CDR2 SASEGT. The CDR3 has 13 residues. Trimming stripped 2 bases from V and 4 bases from J, with 8 bases between. This CDR3 reads CASSESGVETQYF. CDR3 coding DNA: TGTGCCAGCAGTGAATCAGGGGTAGAGACCCAGTACTTC.

This chain uses TRBV10-3 with TRBJ1-2, with 9 bases identical to TRBD1. V dropped 10 bases and J dropped 8; count of bases not matched to a gene: 17. The CDR3 has 15 amino acids. CDR1 and CDR2 from the germline V gene are ENHRY and SYGVKD. CDR3 DNA sequence: TGTGCCACCTCCCCGGGACAGGGATTACGTGAGGGCTACACCTTC. Translating gives CATSPGQGLREGYTF.

The chain links TRBV13 to TRBJ2-5; a possible D gene is TRBD2 (6 bases). Germline V lookup: CDR1 PRHDT, CDR2 FYEKMQ (reference sequence). The CDR3 sequence is 16 residues long. V gave up 5 bases and J gave up 0 bases, with 16 bases separating them. The CDR3 bases are TGTGCCAGCAGCCCGGGTGGAAGCGGGTACCAAGAGACCCAGTACTTC. Protein product: CASSPGGSGYQETQYF.

The rearrangement uses TRBV2 and TRBJ1-6, with TRBD1 matching 8 bases. The CDR3 sequence is 14 residues long. With V trimmed by 6 bases and J by 9 bases, 7 bases remained unmatched. Germline V lookup: CDR1 SNHLY, CDR2 FYNNEI. The CDR3, as DNA: TGTGCCAGCAGGGGGACAGGAGAGGGTTCACCCCTCCACTTT. The encoded protein is CASRGTGEGSPLHF.

This chain connects TRBV30 to TRBJ2-7; D is possibly TRBD1 (5 bases). V lost 2 bases and J 6 bases, leaving 11 bases between the germline ends. The CDR3 is 12 amino acids. Germline V gene lookup returns CDR1 GTSNPN and CDR2 SVGIG (reference sequence). DNA of the CDR3: TGTGCCTGGAGTCCCTCAGGGCGCGAGCAGTACTTC. This translates into CAWSPSGREQYF.

This chain links TRBV19 with TRBJ1-1; D call uncertain. This CDR3 is 15 amino acids long. V lost 6 bases and J lost 1, with 15 bases in between. Germline assignment: CDR1 LNHDA and CDR2 SQIVND (reference sequence). CDR3 coding DNA: TGTGCCAGTAGGGCACAGATTACTTCGAACACTGAAGCTTTCTTT. Translating gives CASRAQITSNTEAFF.

This clone came up once. The chain recombines TRBV7-8 with TRBJ1-1; 7 bases are shared with TRBD1. The CDR3 spans 15 residues. The J segment lost 1 base and the V segment lost 6 bases, leaving 8 bases of the junction unmatched. The V gene's germline CDR1 is SGHVS and CDR2 FQNEAQ. This CDR3 reads CASREQGRENTEAFF. The CDR3 nucleotides are TGTGCCAGCAGGGAACAGGGGCGGGAGAACACTGAAGCTTTCTTT.

V usage is TRBV10-3 and J usage is TRBJ2-7; TRBD1 might be the D (6 bases). Germline CDR1 and CDR2: ENHRY and SYGVKD. This CDR3 is 14 amino acids long. V lost 5 bases and J lost 2, with 13 bases in between. The CDR3 sequence: CAISIGTPAYEQYF. In DNA, the CDR3 is TGTGCCATCAGTATCGGGACACCGGCCTACGAGCAGTACTTC.

This sequence joins TRBV10-3 and TRBJ1-3; 7 nucleotides align to TRBD1. CDR3 size: 16 residues. Germline CDR1 reads ENHRY; CDR2 reads SYGVKD. The ends lost 1 base at V and 0 bases at J; junction bases unmatched: 3. The DNA for the CDR3 is TGTGCCATCAGTGAGTGGGACAGAAGCTCTGGAAACACCATATATTTT. This encodes CAISEWDRSSGNTIYF.

The genes are TRBV7-8 and TRBJ2-5; 7 nucleotides match TRBD1. V was pared by 5 bases and J by 2 bases, with 5 bases of the junction left unmatched. This CDR3 region has 14 residues. Germline CDR1 and CDR2: SGHVS and FQNEAQ. The CDR3 DNA is TGTGCCAGCAGCGCTCGGGACAGACAAGAGACCCAGTACTTC. Protein: CASSARDRQETQYF.

The rearrangement uses TRBV7-9 and TRBJ1-4, with D possibly matching TRBD1 (5 bases). The germline V gene encodes CDR1 SEHNR and CDR2 FQNEAQ (reference sequence). The V gene lost 1 base and the J gene lost 5 bases, with 11 bases spanning the gap. CDR3 length equals 15 residues. CDR3 nucleotide sequence: TGTGCCAGCAGCTTAGACGGGGGAAGAAATGAAAAACTGTTTTTT. Translated: CASSLDGGRNEKLFF. The full variable domain, in which reference TRBV7-9 and TRBJ1-4 provide the parts outside the CDR3, is DTGVSQNPRHKITKRGQNVTFRCDPISEHNRLYWYRQTLGQGPEFLTYFQNEAQLEKSRLLSDRFSAERPKGSFSTLEIQRTEQGDSAMYLCASSLDGGRNEKLFFGSGTQLSVL.

This clone was seen a handful of times. The chain joins TRBV10-3 to TRBJ2-1, with TRBD2 matching 12 bases. This CDR3 region has 16 residues. The trim removed 2 bases at V and 8 bases at J, leaving 7 bases unmatched. CDR1 is ENHRY, CDR2 SYGVKD, per germline. CDR3 loop: CAISEATSGSGDEQFF. The CDR3 bases are TGTGCCATCAGTGAGGCGACTAGCGGGAGTGGGGATGAGCAGTTCTTC.

The chain joins TRBV2 to TRBJ2-1; the D is unclear. The V end was cut by 4 bases, the J end by 0 bases, with 16 bases between. This CDR3 is built from 17 residues. The germline V gene encodes CDR1 SNHLY and CDR2 FYNNEI. The CDR3 sequence: CASSGVPQTRSYNEQFF. In DNA, the CDR3 is TGTGCCAGCAGTGGGGTCCCACAGACCCGCTCCTACAATGAGCAGTTCTTC. Together with reference TRBV2 and TRBJ2-1, the CDR3 gives the full variable domain: EPEVTQTPSHQVTQMGQEVILRCVPISNHLYFYWYRQILGQKVEFLVSFYNNEISEKSEIFDDQFSVERPDGSNFTLKIRSTKLEDSAMYFCASSGVPQTRSYNEQFFGPGTRLTVL.

The chain recombines TRBV6-1 with TRBJ2-7, with 8 bases matching TRBD1. The germline V gene encodes CDR1 MNHNS and CDR2 SASEGT. V lost 4 bases and J lost 7; bases outside the gene matches: 9. This CDR3 has 14 residues. The CDR3: CASSVRTGFDEQYF. CDR3 nucleotides: TGTGCCAGCAGTGTAAGGACAGGGTTCGATGAGCAGTACTTC.

The rearrangement joins TRBV2 to TRBJ1-5; 9 nucleotides agree with TRBD1. From germline, CDR1 is SNHLY and CDR2 FYNNEI. The V gene end was trimmed by 7 bases and the J gene end by 2 bases; junction bases not matched to a gene: 15. The CDR3 covers 18 residues. The CDR3 reads CASMKGDRALAGNQPQHF. Written as DNA, the CDR3 is TGTGCCAGCATGAAGGGGGACAGGGCGTTGGCGGGCAATCAGCCCCAGCATTTT.

This chain connects TRBV5-4 to TRBJ2-3, with TRBD1 identical over 8 bases. CDR1 SGHNT and CDR2 YYREEE come from the germline V gene (reference sequence). The CDR3 covers 15 residues. The junction had 10 bases not matched to a gene; V was cut back by 6 bases and J by 4 bases. The CDR3 here is CASTLPGGRADTQYF. The DNA of the CDR3 is TGTGCCAGCACCCTTCCAGGGGGCAGAGCAGATACGCAGTATTTT.

The chain has TRBV7-6 and TRBJ2-7, with 9 bases fitting TRBD1. CDR1 is SGHVS, CDR2 FNYEAQ, per germline. This CDR3 has 12 amino acids. V was clipped by 6 bases and J by 3 bases; unmatched bases: 0. Here the CDR3 reads CASRDRGYEQYF. In DNA, the CDR3 is TGTGCCAGCAGGGACAGGGGCTACGAGCAGTACTTC.

This clone was found a few times. This chain connects TRBV7-9 to TRBJ2-1; maybe TRBD2 (5 bases). Trimming left V 9 bases short and J 7 bases short, with 16 bases between. Germline-derived CDR1 and CDR2 are SEHNR and FQNEAQ (reference sequence). The CDR3 runs to 13 residues. The CDR3 sequence is CASTAYGGNEQFF. For the CDR3, the DNA is TGTGCCAGTACCGCCTACGGCGGGAATGAGCAGTTCTTC. Drawing the rest from reference TRBV7-9 and TRBJ2-1, the complete variable domain is DTGVSQNPRHKITKRGQNVTFRCDPISEHNRLYWYRQTLGQGPEFLTYFQNEAQLEKSRLLSDRFSAERPKGSFSTLEIQRTEQGDSAMYLCASTAYGGNEQFFGPGTRLTVL.

The chain recombines TRBV30 with TRBJ1-2; the D gene is possibly TRBD1 (5 bases). Trimming removed 2 bases at V and 7 bases at J, with 11 bases between. CDR1 and CDR2 (germline): GTSNPN, SVGIG (reference sequence). The CDR3 is made up of 12 amino acids. The CDR3 DNA sequence: TGTGCCTGGAGTCCGGGGGGGGTTGGCTACACCTTC. It codes for CAWSPGGVGYTF.

V and J are TRBV6-6 and TRBJ2-5; D gene ambiguous. The CDR3 consists of 11 residues. The V gene's germline CDR1 is MNHNY and CDR2 SVGAGI (reference sequence). Trimming shortened V by 4 bases and J by 7 bases, and 7 bases separated the two germline ends. CDR3 residues: CASSSIGTQYF. The CDR3 DNA is TGTGCCAGCAGTTCCATCGGGACCCAGTACTTC.

The chain couples TRBV5-1 to TRBJ2-2; 11 nucleotides match TRBD1. Trimming at V came to 3 bases and at J to 7 bases, leaving 8 bases not matched to a gene. CDR3 size: 16 residues. Germline V lookup: CDR1 SGHRS, CDR2 YFSETQ. This CDR3 is CASSSRGTGGLGELFF. CDR3 in DNA: TGCGCCAGCAGCTCTCGCGGGACAGGGGGGCTCGGGGAGCTGTTTTTT. The full variable domain, in which reference TRBV5-1 and TRBJ2-2 provide the parts outside the CDR3, is KAGVTQTPRYLIKTRGQQVTLSCSPISGHRSVSWYQQTPGQGLQFLFEYFSETQRNKGNFPGRFSGRQFSNSRSEMNVSTLELGDSALYLCASSSRGTGGLGELFFGEGSRLTVL.

The rearrangement links TRBV29-1 to TRBJ2-3, with a weak D call TRBD2 (6 bases). This CDR3 is 15 amino acids long. Germline CDR1 reads SQVTM; CDR2 reads ANQGSEA. The germline V and J ends were trimmed by 3 bases and 3 bases, with 16 bases remaining between them. The CDR3: CSVDLGGGRTDTQYF. In nucleotides, the CDR3 is TGCAGCGTTGATTTGGGGGGAGGTAGGACAGATACGCAGTATTTT.

The gene calls are TRBV6-5 and TRBJ2-2; 10 positions match TRBD2. Germline CDR1 is MNHEY and CDR2 is SVGAGI. The CDR3 covers 16 residues. V lost 2 bases, J lost 5 bases, and 5 bases stayed unmatched. The CDR3 loop is CASSYNSGGTTGELFF. CDR3 nucleotides: TGTGCCAGCAGTTACAATAGCGGGGGGACAACCGGGGAGCTGTTTTTT.

The chain employs TRBV7-9 and TRBJ1-4; D remains unclear. The CDR3 contains 13 residues. Germline V gene sequence: CDR1 SEHNR, CDR2 FQNEAQ (reference sequence). V shed 5 bases and J shed 8 bases, with 12 bases lying between them. CDR3 residues: CASSPRTGEKLFF. CDR3 nucleotide sequence: TGTGCCAGCAGCCCAAGGACGGGGGAAAAACTGTTTTTT.

The V and J genes are TRBV30 and TRBJ2-5; no firm D call. The V gene's germline CDR1 is GTSNPN and CDR2 SVGIG (reference sequence). V lost 5 bases, J lost 5 bases, and 9 bases lay in between. The CDR3 extends over 11 amino acids. As DNA, the CDR3 is TGTGCCTGGGGTCTTAGCGAGACCCAGTACTTC. Protein: CAWGLSETQYF.

The chain recombines TRBV9 with TRBJ2-1, with 9 bases identical to TRBD1. V gave up 2 bases and J gave up 3 bases; unmatched junction bases: 3. Germline-derived CDR1 and CDR2 are SGDLS and YYNGEE. CDR3 size: 15 residues. This chain's CDR3 is CASSVDRGFYNEQFF. The CDR3 DNA reads as TGTGCCAGCAGCGTTGACAGGGGGTTCTACAATGAGCAGTTCTTC.